This T cell receptor (beta chain) was identified during a study of blood T cell repertoires in COVID-19. Overall study context: Sources were T cells, B-cell-depleted T cells, or PBMCs; the material itself was cDNA or gDNA.

In germline, CDR1 is MGHDK, CDR2 SYGVNS. This CDR3 has 18 amino acids. The trim removed 2 bases at V and 5 bases at J, leaving 11 bases unmatched. This clone was observed a single time. Original data processing: Amplification of reference gene primers was used by the study to estimate nucleated cell counts. Using immunoSEQ multiplex PCR, the repertoire was profiled, and TCRdb retains in-frame clones only, with some absent. The DNA gave D and trimming, while V, J and clone size come from that table. The table includes around 130,000 clones, around 87% detected once. The V and J genes are TRBV25-1 and TRBJ2-2; 10 bases match TRBD2. The source is a woman aged 55-69 years with acute or convalescent COVID-19. What was sequenced was peripheral blood. The CDR3 DNA reads TGTGCCAGCAGTGAAAGAACCGGAATTAGCGGGAGGACCGGGGAGCTGTTTTTT. It specifies CASSERTGISGRTGELFF.